This T cell receptor beta chain was identified in a study of T cells in tuberculosis. Whole-study context: A South African cohort included IGRA-negative adolescents, latently infected IGRA-positive adolescents and adults with active tuberculosis. The study, taken as a whole, reports: Selection depended on which cryopreserved specimens were available. GEM motif frequencies gave roughly 65% accuracy; the GMM repertoire gave about 86%.

A note on this clone: Antigen unknown.

Repertoires were generated with immunoSEQ multiplex PCR, while TCRdb's copy carries only in-frame clones and drops some. Here the sample spans about 29,000 clones, more than 80% being singletons. Tuberculin skin test and IGRA determined adolescents' latent tuberculosis status at entry. CDR3 size: 15 residues. V shed 1 base and J 5 bases; nucleotides not matched to a gene: 5. Germline V gene data show CDR1 as LNHDA and CDR2 as SQIVND (reference sequence). Source material: PBMCs. The chain combines TRBV19 with TRBJ2-1; TRBD2 matches 7 bases. The source is a donor under 30 with latent tuberculosis or without tuberculosis infection. CDR3 DNA: TGTGCCAGTAGTATAGCTAGCGGAGCCCACAATGAGCAGTTCTTC. This codes for CASSIASGAHNEQFF.